This T cell receptor beta chain was captured in a study of monozygotic twins with inflammatory bowel disease. Findings and limits, study-wide: Support was lacking for any single strong IBD-associated signal or clonotype. The inverse Simpson measure of TCRbeta diversity was lower in IBD patients than in healthy co-twins.

Every sample had its cDNA made across eight separate reactions. The UMIs contained a 6-nucleotide sample barcode. They were added by template switching during cDNA synthesis. For each CDR3 protein, TCRdb gives one entry from its re-call of the 5' RACE reads, without DNA. The listing contains some 400,000 distinct CDR3 sequences. With regard to this clonotype: Its target is not known.

Looked up from germline, CDR1 is SQVTM and CDR2 is ANQGSEA. This CDR3 region has 13 residues. This receptor was obtained from a human donor with ulcerative colitis or Crohn's disease, or a healthy co-twin of an affected twin (not recorded which). The V and J genes are TRBV29-1 and TRBJ2-7; there is no DNA to check the TCRdb D call of TRBD2. Sequencing was performed on blood. CDR3 region: CSVGGSGRYEQYF.